This T cell receptor (beta chain) appears in the sequencing data of a study of T cell changes during pregnancy in multiple sclerosis. Germline V lookup: CDR1 MRHNA, CDR2 SNTAGT. This CDR3 spans 15 amino acids. V lost 6 bases, J lost 6 bases, and 14 bases stayed unmatched. Method: immunoSEQ multiplex PCR; TCRdb's copy keeps in-frame clones and lacks some. The sample holds approximately 23,000 clones; approximately 90% are singletons and the top ten take roughly 6.9%. This receptor was obtained from a female donor with multiple sclerosis, enrolled in a pregnancy study. The input for sequencing was CD8+ T cells from peripheral blood mononuclear cells, taken in the first trimester of pregnancy. The chain carries TRBV6-4 and TRBJ2-7, with TRBD2 matching 7 bases. In DNA form, the CDR3 reads TGTGCCAGCAGCGAGCGGGACTCCCTCCCTACCGAGCAGTACTTC. It is translated as CASSERDSLPTEQYF.